This is a list of T cell receptor beta chains from one sample in a study of cytomegalovirus exposure and HLA in healthy donors. Libraries were prepared by immunoSEQ multiplex PCR; TCRdb keeps only in-frame clonotypes and omits some of them. The sample includes more than 100,000 clones, 60% to 80% of them seen just once. The sample comprised PBMCs. The receptors were sampled from a man aged 50-59 years in good health and CMV-seropositive. The CDR3 runs from the conserved cysteine through the conserved F or W. Each record gives: V gene, J gene, D gene, clone size, CDR3 DNA, CDR3 protein. A D gene is named only where the DNA matches it firmly. The size field is filled for only some rows; it gives once, few, many or a size class.

V gene: TRBV5-1
J gene: TRBJ1-1
D gene: NA
clone size: once
CDR3 DNA: TGCGCCAGCAGCTTGGAGGCAGGTTTGAACACTGAAGCTTTCTTT
CDR3 protein: CASSLEAGLNTEAFF

V gene: TRBV2
J gene: TRBJ1-2
D gene: NA
clone size: NA
CDR3 DNA: TGTGCCAGCCTCTTCTACAGGGCCACTAACTATGGCTACACCTTC
CDR3 protein: CASLFYRATNYGYTF

V gene: TRBV28
J gene: TRBJ1-1
D gene: NA
clone size: NA
CDR3 DNA: TGTGCCAGCAGTGCGGGCGGGGTGGGCACTGAAGCTTTCTTT
CDR3 protein: CASSAGGVGTEAFF

V gene: TRBV9
J gene: TRBJ2-2
D gene: TRBD1
clone size: NA
CDR3 DNA: TGTGCCAGCAGCGTACGACAGGGCGGGGAGCTGTTTTTT
CDR3 protein: CASSVRQGGELFF

V gene: TRBV6-1
J gene: TRBJ1-2
D gene: NA
clone size: NA
CDR3 DNA: TGTGCCAGCACTCTGCCACGTCCAGGGATCGTCACCTTC
CDR3 protein: CASTLPRPGIVTF

V gene: TRBV5-6
J gene: TRBJ1-2
D gene: NA
clone size: NA
CDR3 DNA: TGTGCCAGCAGCTTGGTTTCCCTAACGGGAGGCTACACCTTC
CDR3 protein: CASSLVSLTGGYTF

V gene: TRBV25-1
J gene: TRBJ2-1
D gene: NA
clone size: once
CDR3 DNA: TGTGCCAGCAGTGAGGGTGGGATCCCAGGGTACGGCTACAATGAGCAGTTCTTC
CDR3 protein: CASSEGGIPGYGYNEQFF

V gene: TRBV6-1
J gene: TRBJ1-2
D gene: NA
clone size: many
CDR3 DNA: TGTGCCAGCAGTGCCGGGGGTGGAGTACCTAGTAGTTTGGGCTACACCTTC
CDR3 protein: CASSAGGGVPSSLGYTF

V gene: TRBV15
J gene: TRBJ1-1
D gene: NA
clone size: once
CDR3 DNA: TGTGCCACCAGCCGGAGGCCAGCGAACACTGAAGCTTTCTTT
CDR3 protein: CATSRRPANTEAFF

V gene: TRBV9
J gene: TRBJ2-7
D gene: NA
clone size: NA
CDR3 DNA: TGTGCCAGCAGCGTAGGAGCTGGGCGGGGTGTTGGCTACGAGCAGTACTTC
CDR3 protein: CASSVGAGRGVGYEQYF

V gene: TRBV6-1
J gene: TRBJ1-3
D gene: TRBD1
clone size: NA
CDR3 DNA: TGTGCCAGCAGTGGGGGGGACAGGGGAACGGGAAACACCATATATTTT
CDR3 protein: CASSGGDRGTGNTIYF

V gene: TRBV7-8
J gene: TRBJ2-7
D gene: NA
clone size: NA
CDR3 DNA: TGTGCCAGCAGCTTCGCCGGACTGGGGGGAGAGCAGTACTTC
CDR3 protein: CASSFAGLGGEQYF

V gene: TRBV9
J gene: TRBJ2-3
D gene: TRBD1
clone size: NA
CDR3 DNA: TGTGCCAGCAGCGTTTGGGACAGGGCCCTGGTTTTC
CDR3 protein: CASSVWDRALVF

V gene: TRBV19
J gene: TRBJ2-1
D gene: TRBD1
clone size: NA
CDR3 DNA: TGTGCCAGTAGTATAGGGACCGGGACAGGGGGGACCAATGAGCAGTTCTTC
CDR3 protein: CASSIGTGTGGTNEQFF

V gene: TRBV5-1
J gene: TRBJ1-5
D gene: TRBD1
clone size: NA
CDR3 DNA: TGCGCCAGCAGTCGGACAGGGGGCAATCAGCCCCAGCATTTT
CDR3 protein: CASSRTGGNQPQHF

V gene: TRBV5-1
J gene: TRBJ2-7
D gene: NA
clone size: NA
CDR3 DNA: TGCGCCAGCAGCCCTTCCTACGAGCAGTACTTC
CDR3 protein: CASSPSYEQYF

V gene: TRBV2
J gene: TRBJ1-5
D gene: TRBD1
clone size: NA
CDR3 DNA: TGTGCCAGCAGGAAGGACAGGGTTAGCAATCAGCCCCAGCATTTT
CDR3 protein: CASRKDRVSNQPQHF

V gene: TRBV6-1
J gene: TRBJ1-2
D gene: TRBD1
clone size: NA
CDR3 DNA: TGTGCCAGCAGTGAGACAGGGGGAGATCCCGCCGGGGGCTACACCTTC
CDR3 protein: CASSETGGDPAGGYTF

V gene: TRBV2
J gene: TRBJ1-2
D gene: NA
clone size: NA
CDR3 DNA: TGTGCCAGCACCAAACGGGGAGGAACTAACTATGGCTACACCTTC
CDR3 protein: CASTKRGGTNYGYTF

V gene: TRBV6-5
J gene: TRBJ2-1
D gene: TRBD1
clone size: NA
CDR3 DNA: TGTGCCAGCACCGCCGGGACAGGGGGATTTCTTGAGCAGTTCTTC
CDR3 protein: CASTAGTGGFLEQFF

V gene: TRBV5-8
J gene: TRBJ1-4
D gene: NA
clone size: NA
CDR3 DNA: TGTGCCAGCAGCTCAGGGAGGTGGCAGGCAACTAATGAAAAACTGTTTTTT
CDR3 protein: CASSSGRWQATNEKLFF

V gene: TRBV7-6
J gene: TRBJ1-1
D gene: NA
clone size: NA
CDR3 DNA: TGTGCCAGCAGCCCGGACACTTCAAACACTGAAGCTTTCTTT
CDR3 protein: CASSPDTSNTEAFF

V gene: TRBV2
J gene: TRBJ1-2
D gene: NA
clone size: NA
CDR3 DNA: TGTGCCAGCAGTGAGGCAGGGGCTTATGGCTACACCTTC
CDR3 protein: CASSEAGAYGYTF

V gene: TRBV6-1
J gene: TRBJ1-6
D gene: TRBD1
clone size: NA
CDR3 DNA: TGTGCCAGCAGCGCGACAGGGCATAATTCACCCCTCCACTTT
CDR3 protein: CASSATGHNSPLHF

V gene: TRBV7-2
J gene: TRBJ1-5
D gene: NA
clone size: NA
CDR3 DNA: TGTGCCAGCAGCTTAGGGCGGAATAGCAATCAGCCCCAGCATTTT
CDR3 protein: CASSLGRNSNQPQHF

V gene: TRBV9
J gene: TRBJ1-1
D gene: NA
clone size: NA
CDR3 DNA: TGTGCCAGCAGCGTAGGGGGGGGTGAAGCTTTCTTT
CDR3 protein: CASSVGGGEAFF

V gene: TRBV5-1
J gene: TRBJ2-2
D gene: NA
clone size: NA
CDR3 DNA: TGCGCCAGCAGCGGGCACTCCGGGAACACCGGGGAGCTGTTTTTT
CDR3 protein: CASSGHSGNTGELFF

V gene: TRBV7-2
J gene: TRBJ2-5
D gene: TRBD2
clone size: NA
CDR3 DNA: TGTGCCAGCAGCTTACTAGCGGGAGGGGGGGAGACCCAGTACTTC
CDR3 protein: CASSLLAGGGETQYF

V gene: TRBV4-3
J gene: TRBJ2-7
D gene: NA
clone size: NA
CDR3 DNA: TGCGCCAGCAGCCAAGATTGGCGGATACCCTACGAGCAGTACTTC
CDR3 protein: CASSQDWRIPYEQYF

V gene: TRBV2
J gene: TRBJ2-3
D gene: TRBD2
clone size: NA
CDR3 DNA: TGTGCCAGCAGTGGGGGTCTAGCGGAAGATACGCAGTATTTT
CDR3 protein: CASSGGLAEDTQYF

V gene: TRBV15
J gene: TRBJ2-3
D gene: NA
clone size: NA
CDR3 DNA: TGTGCCACCAGCCCCTATCGAAGCGGGAGCACAGATACGCAGTATTTT
CDR3 protein: CATSPYRSGSTDTQYF

V gene: TRBV9
J gene: TRBJ2-7
D gene: TRBD1
clone size: NA
CDR3 DNA: TGTGCCAGCAGCGCAGGGGGTGACTACGAGCAGTACTTC
CDR3 protein: CASSAGGDYEQYF

V gene: TRBV9
J gene: TRBJ2-1
D gene: NA
clone size: NA
CDR3 DNA: TGTGCCAGCAGCGTAGTATCCGGACAGCCCAATGAGCAGTTCTTC
CDR3 protein: CASSVVSGQPNEQFF

V gene: TRBV7-9
J gene: TRBJ2-3
D gene: TRBD2
clone size: few
CDR3 DNA: TGTGCCAGCAGCGAAGGGACTAGCGGCACAGATACGCAGTATTTT
CDR3 protein: CASSEGTSGTDTQYF

V gene: TRBV11-3
J gene: TRBJ2-4
D gene: TRBD1
clone size: NA
CDR3 DNA: TGTGCCAGCAGCTCCGGGACAGCCAGGGGAAACATTCAGTACTTC
CDR3 protein: CASSSGTARGNIQYF

V gene: TRBV21-1
J gene: TRBJ1-2
D gene: NA
clone size: NA
CDR3 DNA: TGTGCCAGCAGCAAGTACAGGGTTGACTATGGCTACACCTTC
CDR3 protein: CASSKYRVDYGYTF

V gene: TRBV4-3
J gene: TRBJ2-7
D gene: TRBD1
clone size: NA
CDR3 DNA: TGCGCCAGCAGCCGGGGGACAGGGATAAACGAGCAGTACTTC
CDR3 protein: CASSRGTGINEQYF

V gene: TRBV6-1
J gene: TRBJ2-5
D gene: TRBD1
clone size: NA
CDR3 DNA: TGTGCCAGCAGTGCTCCCGGGACAGGGAGAGGAAAGACCCAGTACTTC
CDR3 protein: CASSAPGTGRGKTQYF

V gene: TRBV6-1
J gene: TRBJ2-2
D gene: NA
clone size: NA
CDR3 DNA: TGTGCCAGCGTCATTGGGCAGCCGAACACCGGGGAGCTGTTTTTT
CDR3 protein: CASVIGQPNTGELFF